This T cell receptor beta chain derives from a study of shared clonotypes between healthy human individuals. Whole-study context: Donor ages ranged 18 to 49 years: a couple of women, a few men. Study-wide results and limits: Depth of sequencing was expected to influence donor clonotype sharing.

This was a deep-level run. Unsorted PBMC samples were amplified in replicate PCRs containing roughly 300 ng DNA, 30,000 to 35,000 T cell genomes. Libraries were prepared by immunoSEQ multiplex PCR; TCRdb keeps only in-frame clonotypes and omits some of them. Of nearly 500,000 clones detected, approximately 80% appear once; the ten largest clones hold 10% to 15%. This CDR3 is 14 amino acids long. Trimming stripped 5 bases from V and 4 bases from J, with 14 bases between. Germline CDR1 MNHEY, CDR2 SVGAGI. In regard to this clone: The antigen remains unidentified.

This chain connects TRBV6-5 to TRBJ1-1; D not certain. Source material: PBMCs. The receptor's source is a woman between 35 and 50 years old in good health. Some clones in this sample may be carry-over from other donors' samples. CDR3 bases: TGTGCCAGCAGTCGACTGACGGGAGGCACTGAAGCTTTCTTT. This sequence encodes CASSRLTGGTEAFF.